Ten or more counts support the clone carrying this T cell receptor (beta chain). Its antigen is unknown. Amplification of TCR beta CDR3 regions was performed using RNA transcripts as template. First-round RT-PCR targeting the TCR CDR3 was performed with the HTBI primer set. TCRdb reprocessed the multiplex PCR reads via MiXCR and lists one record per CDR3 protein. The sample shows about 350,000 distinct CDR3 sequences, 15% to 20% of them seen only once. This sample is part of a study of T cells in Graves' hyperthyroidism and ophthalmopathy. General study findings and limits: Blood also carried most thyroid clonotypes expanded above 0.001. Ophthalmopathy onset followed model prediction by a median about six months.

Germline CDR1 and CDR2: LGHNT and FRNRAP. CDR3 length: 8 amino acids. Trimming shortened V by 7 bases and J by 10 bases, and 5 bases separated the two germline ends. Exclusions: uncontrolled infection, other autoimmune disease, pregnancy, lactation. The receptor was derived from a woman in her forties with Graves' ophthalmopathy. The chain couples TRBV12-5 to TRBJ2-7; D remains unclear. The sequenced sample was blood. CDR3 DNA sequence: TGTGCTAGTGCAGACCAGTACTTC. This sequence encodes CASADQYF.